These T cell receptor beta chains were read from a single sample in a study of blood T cell repertoires in COVID-19. Using immunoSEQ multiplex PCR, the repertoire was profiled, and TCRdb retains in-frame clones only, with some absent. The sample consists of approximately 70,000 clones, about four fifths of them appearing once. Sequenced sample: peripheral blood. Receptor source: a woman older than 75 with active or convalescent COVID-19. Both conserved end residues are part of each CDR3. The D gene is left open where the match is weak. Not every row has a clone size; where given, it reads once, few, many or a size class.

clone_size: -; v_call: TRBV18; j_call: TRBJ2-1; d_call: TRBD1; cdr3_aa: CASSPRGTGINNEQFF; cdr3_nt: TGTGCCAGCTCACCACGGGGGACAGGGATTAACAATGAGCAGTTCTTC
clone_size: few; v_call: TRBV18; j_call: TRBJ2-3; d_call: TRBD2; cdr3_aa: CASLSGITDTQYF; cdr3_nt: TGTGCCAGTCTTAGCGGGATCACAGATACGCAGTATTTT
clone_size: once; v_call: TRBV6-5; j_call: TRBJ2-7; d_call: TRBD1; cdr3_aa: CASQTGTGSHEQYF; cdr3_nt: TGTGCCAGTCAAACCGGGACAGGGTCCCACGAGCAGTACTTC
clone_size: -; v_call: TRBV28; j_call: TRBJ2-7; d_call: -; cdr3_aa: CASSYYYEQYF; cdr3_nt: TGTGCCAGCAGTTACTACTACGAGCAGTACTTC
clone_size: few; v_call: TRBV20-1; j_call: TRBJ2-7; d_call: -; cdr3_aa: CSASYSGEQYF; cdr3_nt: TGCAGTGCTAGTTATTCGGGGGAGCAGTACTTC
clone_size: -; v_call: TRBV28; j_call: TRBJ1-5; d_call: TRBD1; cdr3_aa: CASSSGGTGAQPQHF; cdr3_nt: TGTGCCAGCAGTTCCGGTGGGACAGGGGCACAGCCCCAGCATTTT
clone_size: -; v_call: TRBV12-3/TRBV12-4; j_call: TRBJ1-5; d_call: -; cdr3_aa: CASSRRENQPQHF; cdr3_nt: TGTGCCAGCAGTCGCAGGGAAAATCAGCCCCAGCATTTT
clone_size: -; v_call: TRBV21-1; j_call: TRBJ2-1; d_call: -; cdr3_aa: CASSFGRGYEQFF; cdr3_nt: TGTGCCAGCAGCTTCGGCAGGGGCTATGAGCAGTTCTTC
clone_size: -; v_call: TRBV6-5; j_call: TRBJ2-3; d_call: -; cdr3_aa: CASSFSGKGYDTQYF; cdr3_nt: TGTGCCAGCAGTTTTTCGGGGAAAGGCTACGATACGCAGTATTTT
clone_size: once; v_call: TRBV11-2; j_call: TRBJ1-4; d_call: TRBD1; cdr3_aa: CASSLGQGVKEKLFF; cdr3_nt: TGTGCCAGCAGCTTAGGGCAGGGGGTGAAGGAAAAACTGTTTTTT
clone_size: -; v_call: TRBV7-6; j_call: TRBJ2-1; d_call: TRBD1; cdr3_aa: CASSHQYRGRLNEQFF; cdr3_nt: TGTGCCAGCAGCCATCAATACAGGGGGCGCTTAAATGAGCAGTTCTTC
clone_size: -; v_call: TRBV7-2; j_call: TRBJ1-6; d_call: TRBD1; cdr3_aa: CASRGQGRNSPLHF; cdr3_nt: TGTGCCAGCAGGGGACAGGGTCGAAATTCACCCCTCCACTTT
clone_size: -; v_call: TRBV30; j_call: TRBJ2-5; d_call: -; cdr3_aa: CAWEGLERQETQYF; cdr3_nt: TGTGCCTGGGAGGGGCTAGAGCGTCAAGAGACCCAGTACTTC
clone_size: -; v_call: TRBV4-2; j_call: TRBJ2-1; d_call: TRBD2; cdr3_aa: CASSQVGLAGDLSSYNEQFF; cdr3_nt: TGTGCCAGCAGCCAAGTCGGGCTAGCGGGCGACTTGAGCTCCTACAATGAGCAGTTCTTC
clone_size: -; v_call: TRBV7-9; j_call: TRBJ2-1; d_call: -; cdr3_aa: CASSLVPDSSYEQFF; cdr3_nt: TGTGCCAGCAGCTTAGTTCCGGACTCCTCCTATGAGCAGTTCTTC
clone_size: once; v_call: TRBV7-9; j_call: TRBJ2-2; d_call: TRBD2; cdr3_aa: CASSTGLAGFNTGELFF; cdr3_nt: TGTGCCAGCAGCACCGGACTAGCGGGGTTTAACACCGGGGAGCTGTTTTTT
clone_size: -; v_call: TRBV19; j_call: TRBJ2-1; d_call: TRBD2; cdr3_aa: CASSSRTSGRDEQFF; cdr3_nt: TGTGCCAGTAGTTCCCGAACTAGCGGGAGGGATGAGCAGTTCTTC
clone_size: -; v_call: TRBV5-6; j_call: TRBJ2-2; d_call: TRBD2; cdr3_aa: CASSRLAGAFQSGELFF; cdr3_nt: TGTGCCAGCAGCCGACTAGCGGGAGCGTTTCAGTCCGGGGAGCTGTTTTTT
clone_size: -; v_call: TRBV6-5; j_call: TRBJ1-5; d_call: -; cdr3_aa: CASSYSRHSNQPQHF; cdr3_nt: TGTGCCAGCAGTTACTCGAGACATAGCAATCAGCCCCAGCATTTT
clone_size: -; v_call: TRBV24-1; j_call: TRBJ2-3; d_call: TRBD2; cdr3_aa: CATRGTSGHTDTQYF; cdr3_nt: TGTGCCACCAGGGGGACTAGCGGGCACACAGATACGCAGTATTTT
clone_size: -; v_call: TRBV7-2; j_call: TRBJ2-1; d_call: TRBD2; cdr3_aa: CASSLRLATLYNEQFF; cdr3_nt: TGTGCCAGCAGCTTACGACTAGCGACCCTCTACAATGAGCAGTTCTTC
clone_size: -; v_call: TRBV5-1; j_call: TRBJ1-2; d_call: -; cdr3_aa: CASSLDGLTYYGYTF; cdr3_nt: TGCGCCAGCAGCTTGGACGGATTGACTTACTATGGCTACACCTTC
clone_size: -; v_call: TRBV10-3; j_call: TRBJ2-3; d_call: -; cdr3_aa: CAISKQGDTDTQYF; cdr3_nt: TGTGCCATCAGTAAACAGGGTGACACAGATACGCAGTATTTT
clone_size: -; v_call: TRBV7-2; j_call: TRBJ2-7; d_call: -; cdr3_aa: CASRQGSSYEQYF; cdr3_nt: TGTGCCAGCAGGCAGGGGAGCTCCTACGAGCAGTACTTC
clone_size: -; v_call: TRBV6-5; j_call: TRBJ2-5; d_call: TRBD2; cdr3_aa: CASSYRGGGRRETQYF; cdr3_nt: TGTGCCAGCAGTTACCGGGGCGGGGGAAGGAGAGAGACCCAGTACTTC
clone_size: once; v_call: TRBV29-1; j_call: TRBJ2-3; d_call: TRBD1; cdr3_aa: CSVGTGSWDTQYF; cdr3_nt: TGCAGCGTAGGGACAGGGAGTTGGGATACGCAGTATTTT
clone_size: few; v_call: TRBV10-3; j_call: TRBJ2-1; d_call: -; cdr3_aa: CATSPGQYNEQFF; cdr3_nt: TGTGCCACATCCCCTGGGCAGTACAATGAGCAGTTCTTC
clone_size: -; v_call: TRBV6-5; j_call: TRBJ1-1; d_call: -; cdr3_aa: CASSYSATEAFF; cdr3_nt: TGTGCCAGCAGTTACTCGGCCACTGAAGCTTTCTTT
clone_size: -; v_call: TRBV5-8; j_call: TRBJ1-2; d_call: -; cdr3_aa: CASSRGGGKTVDYGYTF; cdr3_nt: TGTGCCAGCAGCAGGGGCGGGGGGAAGACTGTAGACTATGGCTACACCTTC
clone_size: -; v_call: TRBV18; j_call: TRBJ1-6; d_call: -; cdr3_aa: CASSPGTGGNSPLHF; cdr3_nt: TGTGCCAGCTCACCGGGGACGGGAGGTAATTCACCCCTCCACTTT
clone_size: -; v_call: TRBV7-2; j_call: TRBJ1-2; d_call: TRBD1; cdr3_aa: CASSLGGTGGIFGYTF; cdr3_nt: TGTGCCAGCAGCTTAGGGGGGACAGGGGGTATATTCGGCTACACCTTC
clone_size: once; v_call: TRBV4-3; j_call: TRBJ2-7; d_call: TRBD1; cdr3_aa: CASSRGVGTGEERQYF; cdr3_nt: TGCGCCAGCAGCCGAGGGGTGGGGACAGGGGAGGAAAGGCAGTACTTC
clone_size: -; v_call: TRBV9; j_call: TRBJ1-5; d_call: -; cdr3_aa: CASSVGQGHSQPQHF; cdr3_nt: TGTGCCAGCAGCGTAGGCCAGGGCCATTCTCAGCCCCAGCATTTT
clone_size: -; v_call: TRBV7-9; j_call: TRBJ2-3; d_call: TRBD2; cdr3_aa: CASSSQRLAGDTQYF; cdr3_nt: TGTGCCAGCAGCTCTCAACGACTAGCGGGAGATACGCAGTATTTT
clone_size: -; v_call: TRBV6-5; j_call: TRBJ1-6; d_call: -; cdr3_aa: CASRGRVVDSPLHF; cdr3_nt: TGTGCCAGCAGGGGCAGGGTGGTAGATTCACCCCTCCACTTT
clone_size: -; v_call: TRBV21-1; j_call: TRBJ2-2; d_call: -; cdr3_aa: CAIPDSGELFF; cdr3_nt: TGTGCCATTCCAGACAGCGGGGAGCTGTTTTTT
clone_size: -; v_call: TRBV5-1; j_call: TRBJ1-2; d_call: -; cdr3_aa: CASRGGDFSNYGYTF; cdr3_nt: TGCGCCAGCAGAGGAGGCGACTTTTCTAACTATGGCTACACCTTC
clone_size: -; v_call: TRBV5-5; j_call: TRBJ2-2; d_call: -; cdr3_aa: CASSAVQGIGELFF; cdr3_nt: TGTGCCAGCAGCGCCGTACAGGGAATCGGGGAGCTGTTTTTT
clone_size: once; v_call: TRBV2; j_call: TRBJ2-3; d_call: TRBD2; cdr3_aa: CASSDGRAIDTQYF; cdr3_nt: TGTGCCAGCAGTGACGGGAGGGCCATAGATACGCAGTATTTT
clone_size: -; v_call: TRBV7-9; j_call: TRBJ1-3; d_call: -; cdr3_aa: CASSLLGSGNTIYF; cdr3_nt: TGTGCCAGCAGCCTCCTGGGCAGCGGAAACACCATATATTTT
clone_size: few; v_call: TRBV28; j_call: TRBJ2-3; d_call: TRBD2; cdr3_aa: CASSYSGLAGGPNTQYF; cdr3_nt: TGTGCCAGCAGTTATTCGGGACTAGCGGGAGGGCCGAATACGCAGTATTTT
clone_size: -; v_call: TRBV7-2; j_call: TRBJ2-1; d_call: -; cdr3_aa: CASSSSGLTYNEQFF; cdr3_nt: TGTGCCAGCAGCTCATCAGGGTTGACCTACAATGAGCAGTTCTTC
clone_size: -; v_call: TRBV13; j_call: TRBJ2-3; d_call: TRBD2; cdr3_aa: CASSLGTGSGGFTDTQYF; cdr3_nt: TGTGCCAGCAGCTTAGGAACCGGAAGCGGGGGATTCACAGATACGCAGTATTTT
clone_size: -; v_call: TRBV18; j_call: TRBJ2-7; d_call: TRBD1; cdr3_aa: CASSENRGLDEQYF; cdr3_nt: TGTGCCAGCAGCGAAAACAGGGGGCTCGACGAGCAGTACTTC
clone_size: -; v_call: TRBV7-2; j_call: TRBJ1-2; d_call: -; cdr3_aa: CASSLINRDGYTF; cdr3_nt: TGTGCCAGCAGCTTAATAAACAGGGACGGCTACACCTTC
clone_size: -; v_call: TRBV11-2; j_call: TRBJ1-6; d_call: -; cdr3_aa: CASSWTEGSPLHF; cdr3_nt: TGTGCCAGCAGCTGGACAGAGGGATCACCCCTCCACTTT
clone_size: -; v_call: TRBV19; j_call: TRBJ1-1; d_call: TRBD1; cdr3_aa: CASCLGTGNRCTEAFF; cdr3_nt: TGTGCCAGTTGTCTTGGGACAGGGAACCGATGCACTGAAGCTTTCTTT
clone_size: -; v_call: TRBV19; j_call: TRBJ1-5; d_call: -; cdr3_aa: CASSTQTGQPQHF; cdr3_nt: TGTGCCAGTAGTACCCAAACAGGGCAGCCCCAGCATTTT
clone_size: -; v_call: TRBV7-6; j_call: TRBJ1-3; d_call: -; cdr3_aa: CASSPLLETGNTIYF; cdr3_nt: TGTGCCAGCAGCCCTCTTTTGGAGACTGGAAACACCATATATTTT
clone_size: -; v_call: TRBV5-1; j_call: TRBJ2-1; d_call: -; cdr3_aa: CASSAKGLLNNEQFF; cdr3_nt: TGCGCCAGCAGCGCTAAGGGGTTGTTGAACAATGAGCAGTTCTTC